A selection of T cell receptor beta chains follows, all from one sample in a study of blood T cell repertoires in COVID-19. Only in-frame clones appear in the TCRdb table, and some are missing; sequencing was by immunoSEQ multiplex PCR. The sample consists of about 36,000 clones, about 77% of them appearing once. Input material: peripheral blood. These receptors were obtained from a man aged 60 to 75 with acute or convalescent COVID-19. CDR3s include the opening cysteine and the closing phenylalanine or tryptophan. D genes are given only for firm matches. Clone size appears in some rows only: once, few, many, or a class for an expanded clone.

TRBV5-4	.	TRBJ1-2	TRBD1	TGTGCCAGCAGCTTGGGTATTCAGGGGACAGGGGGTAGTAAGTATGGCTACACCTTC	CASSLGIQGTGGSKYGYTF
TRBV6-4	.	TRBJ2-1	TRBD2	TGTGCCAGCAGTGCGGAAGCGGGAGGACTCAATGAGCAGTTCTTC	CASSAEAGGLNEQFF
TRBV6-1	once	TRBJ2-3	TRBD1	TGTGCCAGCAGTGAACCTTGGACAGGGTTGGATACGCAGTATTTT	CASSEPWTGLDTQYF
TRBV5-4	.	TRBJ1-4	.	TGTGCCAGCAGCCGGGGGGACGATGAAAAACTGTTTTTT	CASSRGDDEKLFF
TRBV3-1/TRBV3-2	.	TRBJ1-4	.	TGTGCCAGCAGCCAATCGGACAGTGAAAAACTGTTTTTT	CASSQSDSEKLFF
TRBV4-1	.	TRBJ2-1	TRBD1	TGCGCCAGCAGCCATGCCGGGACAGGGGGGTACAATGAGCAGTTCTTC	CASSHAGTGGYNEQFF
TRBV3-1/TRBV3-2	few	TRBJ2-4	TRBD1	TGTGCCAGCAGCCTTCGAGACAGGGTAGCCAAAAACATTCAGTACTTC	CASSLRDRVAKNIQYF
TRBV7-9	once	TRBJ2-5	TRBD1	TGTGCCAGCAGAGAGGACAGGGTTAAAGAGACCCAGTACTTC	CASREDRVKETQYF
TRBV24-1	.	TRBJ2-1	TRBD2	TGTGCCACCAGTGACCACCCCCTAGCGGGAGTGGTCGGTGAGCAGTTCTTC	CATSDHPLAGVVGEQFF
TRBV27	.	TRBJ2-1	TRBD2	TGTGCCAGCAGTTTAGCGGGAGGGCCCAGCAATGAGCAGTTCTTC	CASSLAGGPSNEQFF
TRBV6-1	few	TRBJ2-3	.	TGTGCCAGCAGTTTAGGAGCTCGCGATACGCAGTATTTT	CASSLGARDTQYF
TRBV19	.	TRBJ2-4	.	TGTGCCAGCAGGGAGGACCCTGGGGTAGCCAAAAACATTCAGTACTTC	CASREDPGVAKNIQYF
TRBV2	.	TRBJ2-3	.	TGTGCCAGCGGGGGGACAGTTTCCACAGATACGCAGTATTTT	CASGGTVSTDTQYF
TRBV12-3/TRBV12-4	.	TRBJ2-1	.	TGTGCCAGCAGTCTCACAACGGAGCAGTTCTTC	CASSLTTEQFF
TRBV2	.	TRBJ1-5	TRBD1	TGTGCCAGCAAACAGGGGGCCGGTAGCAATCAGCCCCAGCATTTT	CASKQGAGSNQPQHF
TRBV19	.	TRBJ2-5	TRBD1	TGTGCCAGTAGTATCGGGACAGCCCTCCAAGAGACCCAGTACTTC	CASSIGTALQETQYF
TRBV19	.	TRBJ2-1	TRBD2	TGTGCCAGTAGTTCGGGACTAGCGGACTACAATGAGCAGTTCTTC	CASSSGLADYNEQFF
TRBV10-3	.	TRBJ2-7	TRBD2	TGTGCCATGGGACTAGCGGGAGCCTACGAGCAGTACTTC	CAMGLAGAYEQYF